This T cell receptor beta chain was profiled in a study of cytomegalovirus exposure and HLA in healthy donors. Findings and limits, study-wide: Cytomegalovirus association was assigned to around 150 TCR beta chains. In an earlier analysis, about 87% or about 30%: the productive usage of most TCR beta V segments.

PCR used 60 Vbeta primers and 13 Jbeta primers. Sequencing was performed with immunoSEQ multiplex PCR; in TCRdb, only in-frame clones are kept and a portion is missing. The profile shows 150,000 to 200,000 clones, approximately 78% of them singletons. Trimming left V 5 bases short and J 3 bases short, with 17 bases between. The CDR3 contains 15 residues. The V gene's germline CDR1 is MNHEY and CDR2 SMNVEV (reference sequence). Note on this clone: Its antigen is undetermined.

The sequence derives from a woman in her thirties in good health and CMV-seropositive. The sample comprised PBMCs. The chain has TRBV27 and TRBJ2-7; maybe TRBD2 (5 bases). CDR3 DNA sequence: TGTGCCAGCAGTCCCTGGACTCGAAAAGGCTACGAGCAGTACTTC. Translating gives CASSPWTRKGYEQYF.